The clone carrying this T cell receptor beta chain was counted only a few times. Its antigen is as yet unknown. Individual cDNA molecules were tagged with unique molecular identifiers, the study reported. TCRdb redid the calling of the 5' RACE reads with MiXCR, one entry per CDR3 protein. The data hold tens of thousands of distinct CDR3 sequences, with around an eighth observed a single time. The data are from a study of early T cells in non-severe SARS-CoV-2 infection. In the study overall: The chains were unpaired, and the sequenced material was bulk RNA from unsorted whole blood.

Study observations and caveats: Anti-spike CD8 specificities were favored by VDJdb matching, whose results missed private and CD4 specificities.

With 5 bases clipped from V and 10 bases from J, the junction kept 19 bases outside the gene matches. Germline CDR1 and CDR2: SGHAT and FQNNGV. CDR3 length equals 19 residues. The sequence derives from an adult who was a healthcare worker with PCR-confirmed SARS-CoV-2 infection or an uninfected control (not recorded which). The genes are TRBV11-2 and TRBJ2-1; 14 nucleotides align to TRBD2. Sequenced sample: whole blood. CDR3 in DNA: TGTGCCAGCAGCACCCCCGGGACTAGCGGGAGTGGGAGTACGGGGGAGCAGTTCTTC. Protein sequence: CASSTPGTSGSGSTGEQFF.